The clone carrying this TCR beta chain was recorded many times. The time point is: sample taken at primary tumor resection. The study sequenced unsorted whole RNA from tumor, nontumor lung or frozen PBMC. The donor population consisted of over 55 patients with untreated, early-stage non-small cell lung cancer. These data come from a study of spatial heterogeneity in lung cancer. In the study overall: Compared with alpha-chain sequences, beta-chain sequences were consistently detected in greater numbers. Averaged across combinations, each unique TCR and UMI pairing appeared more than ten times in raw reads, which were uncorrected.

TCR cDNA molecules were tagged individually, and each one carried a unique molecular identifier. TCRdb reanalysed the 5' RACE reads using MiXCR and keeps one entry per CDR3 protein. The sample lists 50,000 to 55,000 distinct CDR3 sequences, around 7% occurring once. Trimming pared 4 bases from V and 5 bases from J, leaving 14 bases between. Germline V lookup: CDR1 MNHGY, CDR2 SVAAGI. The CDR3 length is 14 residues. Sequenced material: PBMCs, taken at surgery. The TCR comes from a female donor with early-stage non-small cell lung cancer. V usage is TRBV6-9 and J usage is TRBJ1-2; D is unclear. CDR3 residues: CASSLSSIHYGYTF. The CDR3 DNA reads as TGTGCCAGCAGTTTGTCCTCAATTCATTATGGCTACACCTTC.